This T cell receptor (beta chain) was identified during a study of CD8+CD57+ T cells in acquired aplastic anemia. Only a few counts were recorded for this clonotype. CDR3 length equals 15 residues. V was trimmed by 0 bases and J by 2 bases, leaving 9 bases between them. Germline V lookup: CDR1 SGDLS, CDR2 YYNGEE. Profiling that covered TCR beta VDJ and CDR3 relied on genomic DNA as its template. MiXCR, applied by TCRdb to the reads, yields one record per CDR3 protein. This sample has some 290,000 distinct CDR3 sequences; around 60% occur once, and the top ten carry approximately 8%. This receptor was obtained from a human donor with severe aplastic anemia or a healthy control (not recorded which). The V and J genes are TRBV9 and TRBJ2-1, with a weak D call TRBD2 (6 bases). Sequencing was carried out using sorted CD4+, CD8+, or CD8+CD57+ T cells (not recorded which) from PBMCs. The CDR3 sequence is CASSVAGGPYNEQFF. Written as DNA, the CDR3 is TGTGCCAGCAGCGTAGCCGGAGGGCCCTACAATGAGCAGTTCTTC. Filled out from reference TRBV9 and TRBJ2-1, the complete variable domain reads DSGVTQTPKHLITATGQRVTLRCSPRSGDLSVYWYQQSLDQGLQFLIQYYNGEERAKGNILERFSAQQFPDLHSELNLSSLELGDSALYFCASSVAGGPYNEQFFGPGTRLTVL.